One and the same sample provided the 5 T cell receptor beta chains below, sequenced in a study of PD-1 blockade in classical Hodgkin lymphoma. Assay: immunoSEQ multiplex PCR; the TCRdb copy retains only in-frame clones and omits some. The sample includes roughly 40,000 clones, around 87% of them seen just once. Brentuximab vedotin exposure varied among the patients, all of whom had relapsed after autologous stem cell transplantation. Sequences were derived from peripheral blood mononuclear cells (PBMCs), sampled at baseline. These receptors originate from a human donor with classical Hodgkin lymphoma.

The chain is built from TRBV9 and TRBJ1-2, with 9 bases that match TRBD1. Trimming at V came to 0 bases and at J to 5 bases, leaving 14 bases not matched to a gene. CDR3 length: 18 amino acids. Germline V lookup: CDR1 SGDLS, CDR2 YYNGEE. This CDR3 is CASSVAGQVTGGWYGYTF. The CDR3 DNA is TGTGCCAGCAGCGTAGCGGGGCAAGTGACAGGGGGATGGTATGGCTACACCTTC.

The gene calls are TRBV6-6 and TRBJ2-7; D perhaps matches TRBD2 (5 bases). V was pared by 5 bases and J by 5 bases, with 10 bases between. Per the germline V gene, CDR1 is MNHNY and CDR2 is SVGAGI (reference sequence). The CDR3 sequence is 12 residues long. CDR3 coding DNA: TGTGCCAGCAGTCGAGCGAGGGACGAGCAGTACTTC. Protein sequence: CASSRARDEQYF.

The genes are TRBV6-5 and TRBJ1-4; D ambiguous. The CDR3 runs to 14 residues. CDR1 and CDR2 (germline): MNHEY, SVGAGI. Between the trimmed V and J ends, which lost 6 bases and 5 bases, there was a span of 13 bases. CDR3 residues: CASSKGGRNEKLFF. DNA of the CDR3: TGTGCCAGCAGCAAAGGAGGACGGAATGAAAAACTGTTTTTT.

The chain recombines TRBV27 with TRBJ1-1; 7 bases are a match to TRBD1. The V gene end was trimmed by 1 base and the J gene end by 5 bases; junction bases not matched to a gene: 31. Germline CDR1 and CDR2: MNHEY and SMNVEV (reference sequence). The CDR3 loop spans 23 amino acids. The CDR3 loop reads CASSLWIPGDGLGTVRRGTEAFF. CDR3 nucleotides: TGTGCCAGCAGTTTATGGATTCCAGGGGACGGCTTAGGGACAGTACGTAGAGGGACTGAAGCTTTCTTT.

This clone appeared once. The chain has TRBV7-6 and TRBJ1-6, with D uncertain. V lost 1 base, J lost 8 bases, and 9 bases lay in between. Looked up from germline, CDR1 is SGHVS and CDR2 is FNYEAQ. The CDR3 runs to 14 residues. The CDR3 reads CASSLVIWDSPLHF. The CDR3 DNA reads as TGTGCCAGCAGCTTAGTGATTTGGGATTCACCCCTCCACTTT.